This T cell receptor beta chain was obtained from a study of PD-1 blockade in classical Hodgkin lymphoma (TCRdb year 2020). At the level of the whole study: Nivolumab dosing was 3 mg/kg intravenously every 2 weeks, continuing until either disease progression or unacceptable toxicity. The study used TCR beta sequencing and CyTOF to define a peripheral blood immune signature of response to PD-1 blockade in classical Hodgkin lymphoma.

Relative to germline, V is 0 bases shorter and J is 6 bases shorter, with 6 bases between their ends. In the germline V gene, CDR1 corresponds to KGHSY and CDR2 to FQNENV. The CDR3 goes from the cysteine to the phenylalanine over 13 residues. Only the CDR3 part of the read is kept: 39 bases, read in frame from the first base. Only one count was recorded for this clone. Its target antigen remains unknown. Base qualities are missing; no much larger clone stands one base away. Paper-wide results and their limitations: A significant rise by C4D1 was seen in CD4+ but not CD8+ TCR diversity (p=0.0027 vs p=0.16), with the rise being most apparent in complete responders (p=0.02). The study was limited to a single clinical trial cohort, and causes of repertoire differences, possibly disease activity or prior therapy, remained undefined. Baseline TCR diversity was reported to be lower in newly diagnosed patients than in healthy donors and to be lower still in relapsed/refractory patients. Patients starting nivolumab less than 1 year after ASCT had lower diversity and were excluded from later analyses to avoid confounding by immune reconstitution. Among trial patients, those achieving complete response had baseline diversity similar to that of newly diagnosed patients, while diversity was significantly lower in partial responders and progressors.

The Qiagen DNeasy kit was used to extract genomic DNA both from unsorted PBMCs and from the negatively selected CD4+ and CD8+ fractions. Using primers that anneal to V and J segments, immunoSEQ multiplex PCR amplified the TCR beta CDR3 regions. A synthetic immune receptor repertoire was used to minimize amplification bias, and remaining bias was computationally removed after sequencing. For the original study's pipeline: Custom Python scripts were used to quantify repertoire diversity as the Shannon entropy index. The unsorted, CD4+ and CD8+ repertoires were each analyzed separately, with the exception of combined analyses, where CD4+ and CD8+ sequences were merged in silico. A clone was considered expanded if an increase in frequency of at least 2-fold after treatment relative to C1D1 was found, and a pseudocount of 0.5 was applied to clones undetected at baseline. Clones with 0 or 1 copy at C1D1 were defined as singleton clones, while clones with 2 or more copies were defined as non-singleton clones. By matching protein sequences in sorted samples from the same patient, clones expanded in unsorted samples were annotated as CD4+, CD8+ or unknown. Wilcoxon tests on paired samples were used to test changes in diversity from C1D1 to C4D1. TCRdb carries this immuneACCESS record with in-frame sequences only. Its versions omit some clonotypes, under half of them owing to an unresolved V gene in the studies checked, with the rest unexplained. V, J and clone size were drawn from that table, and D and trimming were deduced from the DNA. For this sample there are 98,000 or so clones; about 89% appear just once. The ten most abundant clones make up 15% to 20% of the sample.

Sample time point, as interpreted from the label and publication: cycle 2 day 1 (C2D1) of nivolumab. Every trial patient had relapsed after autologous stem cell transplantation, and cohorts A, B and C differed in prior brentuximab vedotin exposure. The trial cohort was composed of approximately 56 patients with relapsed/refractory classical Hodgkin lymphoma, for whom complete response, partial response or progressive disease was recorded as best overall response. In the multi-cohort phase II CheckMate 205 trial, trial patients received single-agent nivolumab. An independent review committee assessed best overall response using the 2007 International Working Group response criteria. PBMCs from the trial were collected at three points: immediately before nivolumab initiation (C1D1), and during therapy at cycle 2 day 1 and cycle 4 day 1. Peripheral blood was collected in 8 mL Vacutainer Cell Preparation Tubes, from which PBMCs were isolated by centrifugation and then cryopreserved.

The TCR sequence derives from a human donor with classical Hodgkin lymphoma. The sequence is built from TRBV16 and TRBJ1-5; the D gene lacks a confident call. Sequencing was performed on peripheral blood mononuclear cells (PBMCs), taken before the second cycle of nivolumab. The DNA reads TGTGCCAGCAGCCAATCTAGTTCTCAGCCCCAGCATTTT. The encoded protein is CASSQSSSQPQHF. Full variable domain (CDR3 extended with the reference TRBV16 and TRBJ1-5 proteins): GEEVAQTPKHLVRGEGQKAKLYCAPIKGHSYVFWYQQVLKNEFKFLISFQNENVFDETGMPKERFSAKCLPNSPCSLEIQATKLEDSAVYFCASSQSSSQPQHFGDGTRLSIL.